These 17 T cell receptor beta chains originate from one sample sequenced in a study of cytomegalovirus exposure and HLA in healthy donors. In the PCR, 60 Vbeta and 13 Jbeta primers were used. Sequencing used immunoSEQ multiplex PCR; TCRdb keeps in-frame clones, though not all of them. Seen here are about 93,000 clones, around three quarters observed once, and the top ten hold under 0.75%. Material for sequencing was PBMCs. All receptors come from a man aged 25 to 45 in good health and CMV-seronegative.

As regards this clone: One end of the junction varies from germline; a read error may be responsible. The CDR3 coding sequence is TGTGCCGGCAGCGCCGGGACAGGGCATGAAAAACTGTTTTTT. Encoded protein: CAGSAGTGHEKLFF. The V call is TRBV5-6, the J call TRBJ1-4; 9 bases line up with TRBD1. Germline CDR1 and CDR2: SGHDT and YYEEEE. The CDR3 length is 14 residues.

The V gene is TRBV27, the J gene TRBJ2-3; 12 bases line up with TRBD1. Germline V gives CDR1 MNHEY, CDR2 SMNVEV (reference sequence). This CDR3 has 15 residues. Germline trimming cut 5 bases from V and 5 bases from J; bases unmatched to any gene: 5. The CDR3 here is CASSPRDRGRDTQYF. Written as DNA, the CDR3 is TGTGCCAGCAGTCCCCGGGACAGGGGGCGAGATACGCAGTATTTT.

The chain links TRBV27 to TRBJ1-1; 8 bases line up with TRBD1. The CDR3 covers 17 residues. Germline V gives CDR1 MNHEY, CDR2 SMNVEV (reference sequence). Trimming took 7 bases from V and 4 from J; bases not matched to a gene: 17. CDR3 protein: CASKPWRVGQGGTEAFF. The CDR3 DNA reads as TGTGCCAGCAAACCTTGGCGGGTCGGACAGGGAGGCACTGAAGCTTTCTTT.

V is TRBV27 and J is TRBJ2-5; D gene unclear. Germline V CDR1 and CDR2: MNHEY, SMNVEV (reference sequence). This CDR3 comprises 13 residues. Trimming removed 3 bases from V and 3 bases from J, with 8 bases in between. In DNA form, the CDR3 reads TGTGCCAGCAGTTTTGGCGGAAAAGAGACCCAGTACTTC. Translating gives CASSFGGKETQYF.

The genes are TRBV5-1 and TRBJ1-6, with a weak D call TRBD1 (6 bases). The CDR3 runs 18 residues. Germline V gene data show CDR1 as SGHRS and CDR2 as YFSETQ. V was cut by 4 bases and J by 3 bases, with 20 bases left in between. DNA of the CDR3: TGCGCCAGCAGCCGGGGGGCTCAGGAGACGAACTATAATTCACCCCTCCACTTT. As protein: CASSRGAQETNYNSPLHF.

The chain has TRBV6-5 and TRBJ1-1; perhaps TRBD1 as D (5 bases). This CDR3 has 13 residues. Germline lookup yields CDR1 MNHEY and CDR2 SVGAGI. Trimming stripped 5 bases from V and 4 bases from J, with 11 bases between. In nucleotides, the CDR3 is TGTGCCAGCAGTGACAACGGGGGCACTGAAGCTTTCTTT. This codes for CASSDNGGTEAFF.

V gene TRBV6-1 combines with J gene TRBJ1-1, with 7 bases aligning to TRBD1. CDR1 and CDR2 from the germline V gene are MNHNS and SASEGT. V trimming: 6 bases; J trimming: 1 base; junction bases outside the gene matches: 8. The CDR3 spans 15 residues. CDR3 amino acids: CASSKGALGNTEAFF. The CDR3 coding sequence is TGTGCCAGCAGCAAGGGGGCATTAGGGAACACTGAAGCTTTCTTT.

This clone occurred a few times. V gene TRBV5-1 combines with J gene TRBJ1-3; D may be TRBD1 (6 bases). CDR1 SGHRS and CDR2 YFSETQ come from the germline V gene. The V and J ends lost 7 bases and 0 bases respectively, with 14 bases between them. The CDR3 is 15 amino acids. CDR3 nucleotide sequence: TGCGCCAGCCGCCAGGACAGCTCCTCTGGAAACACCATATATTTT. It translates to CASRQDSSSGNTIYF.

The V and J genes are TRBV9 and TRBJ2-1; tentative D call: TRBD2 (5 bases). CDR1 is SGDLS, CDR2 YYNGEE, per germline. This CDR3 region has 16 residues. V was pared by 0 bases and J by 2 bases, with 12 bases between. DNA of the CDR3: TGTGCCAGCAGCGTAGAAGGTCTAGCCACCTACAATGAGCAGTTCTTC. Its translation is CASSVEGLATYNEQFF.

CDR3 protein: CASRGATQYF. The CDR3 DNA is TGTGCCTCCCGGGGAGCTACGCAGTATTTT. This chain uses TRBV7-2 with TRBJ2-3; tentative D call: TRBD2 (5 bases). The V gene's germline CDR1 is SGHTA and CDR2 FQGNSA. Trimming stripped 11 bases from V and 8 bases from J, with 11 bases between. This CDR3 region has 10 residues.

CDR3 sequence: CASSQGRTGVHSPLHF. CDR3 in DNA: TGCGCCAGCAGCCAAGGACGGACAGGGGTCCATTCACCCCTCCACTTT. This chain connects TRBV4-3 to TRBJ1-6, with 9 positions matching TRBD1. CDR3 length equals 16 residues. Per germline, CDR1 LGHNA and CDR2 YSLEER. J lost 8 bases, V lost 1 base, and 6 bases had no gene match.

The chain joins TRBV18 to TRBJ1-1, with D uncertain. Trimming took 1 base from V and 0 from J, leaving 6 bases between them. CDR3 size: 14 residues. Germline-derived CDR1 and CDR2 are KGHSH and LQKENI. This CDR3 reads CASSPQRMNTEAFF. CDR3 nucleotide sequence: TGTGCCAGCTCACCACAGCGAATGAACACTGAAGCTTTCTTT.

In DNA, the CDR3 is TGTGCCAGTAGTACAGGGAAGGTTGAAGCTTTCTTT. It is translated as CASSTGKVEAFF. V is TRBV19 and J is TRBJ1-1; D perhaps matches TRBD1 (5 bases). Germline CDR1 reads LNHDA; CDR2 reads SQIVND (reference sequence). This CDR3 is 12 amino acids long. V was cut by 4 bases and J by 7 bases, with 10 bases left in between.

The chain combines TRBV19 with TRBJ2-3; TRBD1 matches 9 bases. The J segment lost 3 bases and the V segment lost 5 bases, leaving 6 bases of the junction unmatched. The germline CDR1 and CDR2 sequences are LNHDA and SQIVND (reference sequence). The CDR3 length is 15 residues. The chain's CDR3 is CASSLGQGITDTQYF. The CDR3 DNA is TGTGCCAGTAGTTTAGGACAGGGGATAACAGATACGCAGTATTTT.

CDR3 DNA: TGTGCCAGCTCACCACCCTATCTAGATACGCAGTATTTT. It yields the protein CASSPPYLDTQYF. The chain uses TRBV18 and TRBJ2-3; D call uncertain. Trimming took 0 bases from V and 5 from J, leaving 6 bases between them. Germline CDR1 KGHSH, CDR2 LQKENI. The CDR3 sequence is 13 residues long.

The rearrangement links TRBV5-8 to TRBJ1-1, with no clear D. Germline CDR1 SGHTS, CDR2 YDEGEE. CDR3 length: 12 amino acids. Trimming took off 3 bases at V and 8 bases at J, with 11 bases between the two ends. The CDR3 is CASSSSDWEAFF. The DNA for the CDR3 is TGTGCCAGCAGCTCGTCGGACTGGGAAGCTTTCTTT.

The V call is TRBV29-1, the J call TRBJ1-2; 8 positions match TRBD1. V trimming: 3 bases; J trimming: 4 bases; junction bases outside the gene matches: 4. The CDR3 is 13 amino acids. Germline-derived CDR1 and CDR2 are SQVTM and ANQGSEA. Written as DNA, the CDR3 is TGCAGCGTTGAGGCAGGGGGCAGCTATGGCTACACCTTC. It yields the protein CSVEAGGSYGYTF.